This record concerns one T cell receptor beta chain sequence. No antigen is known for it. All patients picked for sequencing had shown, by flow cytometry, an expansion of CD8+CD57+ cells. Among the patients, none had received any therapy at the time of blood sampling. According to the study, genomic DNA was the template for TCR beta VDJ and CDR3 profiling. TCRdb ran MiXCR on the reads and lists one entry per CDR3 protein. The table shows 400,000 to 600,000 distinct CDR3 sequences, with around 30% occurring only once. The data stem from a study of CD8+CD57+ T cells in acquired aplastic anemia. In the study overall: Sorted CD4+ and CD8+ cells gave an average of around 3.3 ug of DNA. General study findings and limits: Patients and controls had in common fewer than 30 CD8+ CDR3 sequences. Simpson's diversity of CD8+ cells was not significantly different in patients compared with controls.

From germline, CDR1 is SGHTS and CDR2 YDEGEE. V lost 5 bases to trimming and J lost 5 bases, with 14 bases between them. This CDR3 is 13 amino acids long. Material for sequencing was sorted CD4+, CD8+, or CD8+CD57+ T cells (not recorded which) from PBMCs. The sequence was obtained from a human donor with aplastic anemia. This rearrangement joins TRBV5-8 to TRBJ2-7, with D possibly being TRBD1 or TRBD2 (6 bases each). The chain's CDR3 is CASRLEGGNEQYF. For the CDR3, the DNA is TGTGCCAGCAGACTGGAAGGGGGGAACGAGCAGTACTTC.